This TCR beta chain was sequenced during a study of vaccination effects on CD4 cells after COVID-19. Only a few counts were recorded for this clone. Its antigen is unknown. Using viral peptide pools, the ViraFEST assay grew out antigen-specific CD4+ T cells prior to sequencing. At the end of 9 to 11 days of culture, CD4+ T cells were isolated. Nobody among the vaccine recipients had prior SARS-CoV-2 infection (nucleocapsid antibodies were negative). PBMC cultures contained 1.5 million to 2 million cells per well, approximately 10 IU/ml IL-2 and roughly 10 ug/ml peptides. Using immunoSEQ multiplex PCR, the repertoire was profiled, and TCRdb retains in-frame clones only, with some absent. The table lists about 38,000 clones, about two thirds of them singletons. The V gene's germline CDR1 is MNHEY and CDR2 SVGEGT. Deletions cut 6 bases from V and 8 bases from J, with 10 bases between. The CDR3 extends over 11 amino acids.

This TCR came from a human donor who received a COVID-19 vaccine. This specimen consisted of CD4+ T cells from PBMCs cultured with SARS-CoV-2 spike peptides, obtained before COVID-19 vaccination. This sequence joins TRBV6-2 or TRBV6-3 and TRBJ1-2; weak D call: TRBD1 (6 bases). CDR3 in DNA: TGTGCCAGCAGCCAGGGGTTGGGCTACACCTTC. Protein: CASSQGLGYTF.